One sample yielded the 9 T cell receptor beta chains listed below, sequenced in a study of blood T cell repertoires in COVID-19. The assay was immunoSEQ multiplex PCR, and TCRdb's table has in-frame clones only and misses some. The sample comprises about half a million clones, roughly nine tenths of which are singletons, and around 7.9% rests with the top ten. The specimen was PBMCs or T cells enriched from blood (not recorded which). The receptors stem from a woman aged 60 to 75 who had recovered from COVID-19.

In its sample, this clone was seen a few times. The gene calls are TRBV9 and TRBJ1-2; 12 positions agree with TRBD1. CDR1 is SGDLS and CDR2 is YYNGEE in the germline V gene. Trimming at V came to 4 bases and at J to 8 bases, leaving 12 bases not matched to a gene. The CDR3 has 16 amino acids. CDR3: CASSSLGGQGAQGYTF. CDR3 nucleotide sequence: TGTGCCAGCAGCTCCCTGGGGGGACAGGGGGCGCAAGGCTACACCTTC.

This clone was detected only a few times. The J gene is TRBJ1-2, the V gene TRBV6-5, with a possible D match to TRBD1 (5 bases). This CDR3 has 12 residues. V gave up 4 bases and J gave up 8 bases, with 11 bases separating them. Germline CDR1 and CDR2: MNHEY and SVGAGI. This CDR3 reads CASSSRAWGYTF. The CDR3 region has the DNA TGTGCCAGCAGTTCCAGGGCATGGGGCTACACCTTC.

This clone was found a few times. V gene TRBV21-1 combines with J gene TRBJ1-3; the table's D call of TRBD1 was not tested on the DNA. TRBV21-1 is shown as a pseudogene. The CDR3 is 16 residues long. The CDR3 loop reads CASSVWDSSSGNTIYF. In DNA, the CDR3 is TGTGCCAGCAGCGTATGGGACAGTTCCTCTGGAAACACCATATATTTT.

This sequence joins TRBV11-2 and TRBJ2-3, with TRBD2 matching 7 bases. With V trimmed by 5 bases and J by 4 bases, 9 bases remained unmatched. The CDR3 runs 15 residues. CDR1 SGHAT and CDR2 FQNNGV come from the germline V gene. The chain's CDR3 is CASSPSRGGADTQYF. The CDR3 DNA reads TGTGCCAGCAGCCCCAGCCGCGGGGGTGCAGATACGCAGTATTTT.

This clone was seen a single time. The chain combines TRBV5-4 with TRBJ1-5; unclear D gene. This CDR3 spans 13 amino acids. Germline values: CDR1 SGHNT, CDR2 YYREEE (reference sequence). The V gene lost 0 bases and the J gene lost 6 bases, with 7 bases spanning the gap. The DNA for the CDR3 is TGTGCCAGCAGCTTGGACAGTAGTCAGCCCCAGCATTTT. This encodes CASSLDSSQPQHF.

Points on this clone: Additional DNA sequences in this sample encode the identical CDR3. The V gene is TRBV30, the J gene TRBJ1-1, with D uncertain. With 0 bases removed from V and 0 bases from J, the gap between germline ends came to 5 bases. The germline V gene encodes CDR1 GTSNPN and CDR2 SVGIG (reference sequence). The CDR3 is 13 amino acids. The CDR3 protein is CAWSVSLNTEAFF. In DNA form, the CDR3 reads TGTGCCTGGAGTGTTAGCCTGAACACTGAAGCTTTCTTT.

V is TRBV15 and J is TRBJ1-2, with a possible D match to TRBD1 (6 bases). This CDR3 is 15 amino acids long. V was clipped by 5 bases and J by 1 base, with 14 bases between them. Germline V gives CDR1 LNHNV, CDR2 YYDKDF (reference sequence). In DNA, the CDR3 is TGTGCCACCAGCCGAGGGGGGGGAGGTAACTATGGCTACACCTTC. This gives the protein CATSRGGGGNYGYTF.

The V call is TRBV10-3, the J call TRBJ1-1, with unresolved D. The V gene's germline CDR1 is ENHRY and CDR2 SYGVKD. V lost 6 bases, J lost 1 base, and 15 bases lay in between. The CDR3 is 15 amino acids. CDR3 DNA: TGTGCCATCAGGGTCGGTTCATCCTCGAACACTGAAGCTTTCTTT. Translation gives CAIRVGSSSNTEAFF.

The CDR3 DNA sequence: TGCGCCAGCAGCCGAGGCGAGATAGAGGGGGCGGTCAAGGCCAACGTCCTGACTTTC. Protein: CASSRGEIEGAVKANVLTF. The chain is built from TRBV5-1 and TRBJ2-6; TRBD1 aligns across 7 bases. Per the germline V gene, CDR1 is SGHRS and CDR2 is YFSETQ. V dropped 4 bases and J dropped 6; count of bases not matched to a gene: 19. CDR3 length: 19 amino acids.